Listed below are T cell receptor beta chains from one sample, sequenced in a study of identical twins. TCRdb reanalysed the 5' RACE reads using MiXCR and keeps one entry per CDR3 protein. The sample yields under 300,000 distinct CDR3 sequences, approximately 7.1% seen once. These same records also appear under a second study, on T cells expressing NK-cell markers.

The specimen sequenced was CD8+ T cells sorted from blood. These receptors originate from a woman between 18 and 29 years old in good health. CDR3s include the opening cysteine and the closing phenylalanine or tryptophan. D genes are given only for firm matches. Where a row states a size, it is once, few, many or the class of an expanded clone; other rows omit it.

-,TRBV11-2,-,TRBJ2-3,CASSLVFPPRARDTQYF,TGTGCCAGCAGCTTAGTATTCCCACCCCGGGCGAGGGATACGCAGTATTTT
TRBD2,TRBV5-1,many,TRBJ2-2,CASSHTGGAATGELFF,TGCGCCAGCAGCCACACCGGGGGGGCTGCCACCGGGGAGCTGTTTTTT
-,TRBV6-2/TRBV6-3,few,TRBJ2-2,CASKEANTGELFF,TGTGCCAGCAAGGAGGCGAACACCGGGGAGCTGTTTTTT
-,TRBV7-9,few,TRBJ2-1,CASSQAPDNEQFF,TGTGCCAGCAGCCAGGCCCCGGACAATGAGCAGTTCTTC
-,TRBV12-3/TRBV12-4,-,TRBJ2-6,CASTVPNSGANVLTF,TGTGCCAGCACGGTCCCTAACTCTGGGGCCAACGTCCTGACTTTC
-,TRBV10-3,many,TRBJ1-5,CASGDYSDSNQPQHF,TGTGCCTCGGGGGATTACAGCGATAGCAATCAGCCCCAGCATTTT
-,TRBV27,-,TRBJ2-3,CASNSGLGTDTQYF,TGTGCCAGTAACTCAGGGCTTGGCACAGATACGCAGTATTTT
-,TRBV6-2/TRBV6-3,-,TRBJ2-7,CASSYAPGTTPPYEQYF,TGTGCCAGCAGTTACGCGCCGGGTACGACTCCTCCCTACGAGCAGTACTTC
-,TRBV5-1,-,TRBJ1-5,CASSLYFGQPQHF,TGCGCCAGCAGCTTGTACTTTGGTCAGCCCCAGCATTTT
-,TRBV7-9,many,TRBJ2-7,CASSFRDSGTYEQYF,TGTGCCAGCAGCTTCCGGGACTCCGGAACCTACGAGCAGTACTTC
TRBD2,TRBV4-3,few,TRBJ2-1,CASRRGTSGYNEQFF,TGCGCCAGCAGAAGGGGGACTAGCGGATACAATGAGCAGTTCTTC
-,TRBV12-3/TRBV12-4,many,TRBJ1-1,CASRGGFQAAFF,TGTGCCAGCAGGGGGGGGTTTCAGGCAGCTTTCTTT
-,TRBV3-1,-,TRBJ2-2,CASSHLKDPGGAYTGELFF,TGTGCCAGCAGCCATTTAAAGGACCCTGGGGGGGCTTACACCGGGGAGCTGTTTTTT
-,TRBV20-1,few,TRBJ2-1,CSASLHNEQFF,TGCAGTGCTAGTCTCCACAATGAGCAGTTCTTC
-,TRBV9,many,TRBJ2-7,CASSVNWGPLYEQYF,TGTGCCAGCAGCGTAAATTGGGGACCACTATACGAGCAGTACTTC
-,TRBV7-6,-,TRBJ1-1,CASSFYRNTEAFF,TGTGCCAGCAGCTTCTACCGTAACACTGAAGCTTTCTTT
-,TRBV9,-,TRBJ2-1,CASSVEGGGNEQFF,TGTGCCAGCAGCGTAGAGGGGGGGGGCAATGAGCAGTTCTTC
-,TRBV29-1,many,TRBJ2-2,CSVEGSGELFF,TGCAGCGTTGAGGGGTCGGGGGAGCTGTTTTTT
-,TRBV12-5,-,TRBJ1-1,CASGLVLAGHKAFF,TGTGCTAGTGGTTTGGTACTTGCGGGACATAAAGCTTTCTTT
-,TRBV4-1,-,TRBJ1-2,CASSRSGNYGYTF,TGCGCCAGCAGCCGATCGGGGAACTATGGCTACACCTTC
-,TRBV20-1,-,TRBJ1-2,CSARDREYIYGYTF,TGCAGTGCTAGAGATCGGGAGTACATCTATGGCTACACCTTC
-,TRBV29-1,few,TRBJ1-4,CSVGRAGRELFF,TGCAGCGTTGGCCGGGCAGGCCGGGAACTGTTTTTT
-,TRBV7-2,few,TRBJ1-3,CANLRTSGNTIYF,TGTGCCAATCTCCGTACCTCTGGAAACACCATATATTTT
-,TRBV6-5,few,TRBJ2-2,CASSYWEAGELFF,TGTGCCAGCAGTTACTGGGAGGCCGGGGAGCTGTTTTTT
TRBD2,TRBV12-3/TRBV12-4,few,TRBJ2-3,CASSLVSGLDTQYF,TGTGCCAGCAGTTTGGTTAGCGGGTTAGATACGCAGTATTTT
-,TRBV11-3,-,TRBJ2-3,CASSLGESSTDTQYF,TGTGCCAGCAGCTTAGGGGAGTCTAGCACAGATACGCAGTATTTT
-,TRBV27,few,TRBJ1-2,CASRGREIYGYTF,TGTGCCAGCAGGGGACGCGAGATCTATGGCTACACCTTC
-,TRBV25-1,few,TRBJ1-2,CASSEVYGGLYGYTF,TGTGCCAGCAGTGAAGTATATGGAGGGCTGTATGGCTACACCTTC
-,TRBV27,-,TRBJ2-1,CASSSRLYNNEQFF,TGTGCCAGCAGTTCCCGATTATACAACAATGAGCAGTTCTTC
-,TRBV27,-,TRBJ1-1,CASSLAVSTEAFF,TGTGCCAGCAGTTTAGCGGTCTCGACTGAAGCTTTCTTT
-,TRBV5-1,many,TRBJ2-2,CASSLYRVLRDTGELFF,TGCGCCAGCAGCTTGTATCGGGTACTCCGCGACACCGGGGAGCTGTTTTTT
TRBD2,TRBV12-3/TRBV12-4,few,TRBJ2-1,CACTKEVAGGPGSEQFF,TGTGCCTGCACCAAGGAGGTAGCGGGGGGGCCTGGTAGTGAGCAGTTCTTC
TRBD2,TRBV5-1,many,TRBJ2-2,CASSLALAGSNTGELFF,TGCGCCAGCAGCTTGGCGCTAGCGGGATCGAACACCGGGGAGCTGTTTTTT
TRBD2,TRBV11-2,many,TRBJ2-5,CASSSPTSNQETQYF,TGTGCCAGCAGCTCCCCGACTAGCAACCAGGAGACCCAGTACTTC
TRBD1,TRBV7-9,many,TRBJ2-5,CASSLTTGGQETQYF,TGTGCCAGCAGCCTCACGACAGGGGGACAAGAGACCCAGTACTTC
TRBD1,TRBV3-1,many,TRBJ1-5,CASSTRQGDQPQHF,TGTGCCAGCAGTACCCGACAGGGGGATCAGCCCCAGCATTTT
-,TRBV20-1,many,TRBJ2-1,CSAQGRDSYNEQFF,TGCAGTGCCCAGGGGCGGGACTCCTACAATGAGCAGTTCTTC